The source of this TCR beta chain is a study of early T cells in non-severe SARS-CoV-2 infection. Study conclusions and caveats: The VDJdb matching leaned toward anti-spike CD8 responses and overlooked private and CD4 specificities.

Germline V gene data show CDR1 as SSHAT and CDR2 as FNYEAQ (reference sequence). The CDR3 sequence is 15 residues long. In the library, individual cDNA molecules carried attached unique molecular identifiers. Each CDR3 protein gets one entry after TCRdb re-called the 5' RACE reads with MiXCR. The sample lists 20,000 to 25,000 distinct CDR3 sequences; less than 5.5% were seen once. With regard to this clonotype: Its antigen is as yet unknown. At one of its ends the junction is not consistent with the germline gene, which may arise from a read error.

The TCR sequence derives from an adult who was a healthcare worker with PCR-confirmed SARS-CoV-2 infection or an uninfected control (not recorded which). Material: whole blood. This chain joins TRBV7-7 and TRBJ2-2; 7 bases are shared with TRBD2. The CDR3 spells CASSSSAGWDGELFF. Written as DNA, the CDR3 is TGTGCTAGCAGCTCATCAGCGGGATGGGACGGGGAGCTGTTTTTT.